This T cell receptor beta chain was sequenced during a study of blood T cell repertoires in COVID-19. Profiling relied on immunoSEQ multiplex PCR, and the TCRdb table lists in-frame clones only, not all of them. The sample holds tens of thousands of clones; 80% to 90% are singletons and the top ten take about 25%. Germline values: CDR1 MNHEY, CDR2 SVGAGI. The germline V and J ends were trimmed by 2 bases and 8 bases, with 15 bases remaining between them. This CDR3 contains 15 residues. This rearrangement joins TRBV6-5 to TRBJ1-4; no clear D. Material: peripheral blood. The TCR comes from a man aged 55-75 years with acute or convalescent COVID-19. Here the CDR3 DNA reads TGTGCCAGCAGTTACGGGCCCACCTCCCCAGAAAAACTGTTTTTT. This sequence encodes CASSYGPTSPEKLFF.